These 22 T cell receptor beta chains originate from one sample sequenced in a study of control samples from healthy donors and cancer patients. Repertoires were generated with immunoSEQ multiplex PCR, while TCRdb's copy carries only in-frame clones and drops some. The repertoire holds about 230,000 clones, with over 70% as singletons. The specimen was PBMCs. All receptors derive from a woman aged 55-70 years with lung cancer.

In nucleotides, the CDR3 is TGTGCCAGCGGACTGGGGGCCACTGAAGCTTTCTTT. Translation: CASGLGATEAFF. The chain is built from TRBV28 and TRBJ1-1; D is possibly TRBD1 (6 bases). With 8 bases removed from V and 4 bases from J, the gap between germline ends came to 11 bases. Per germline, CDR1 MDHEN and CDR2 SYDVKM. The CDR3 consists of 12 residues.

The gene calls are TRBV24-1 and TRBJ2-1; D gene uncertain. The ends were cut back, 3 bases at V and 9 bases at J, with 8 bases in the middle. The germline V gene encodes CDR1 KGHDR and CDR2 SFDVKD. The CDR3 is 12 residues long. The DNA for the CDR3 is TGTGCCACCAGTGATCCCGGTCGTGAGCAGTTCTTC. This gives the protein CATSDPGREQFF.

This rearrangement joins TRBV7-9 to TRBJ1-1, with D maybe TRBD1 (6 bases). This CDR3 contains 15 residues. Trimming removed 1 base from V and 4 bases from J, with 13 bases in between. CDR1 SEHNR and CDR2 FQNEAQ come from the germline V gene (reference sequence). This CDR3 reads CASSLGGARGTEAFF. The CDR3 DNA reads as TGTGCCAGCAGCTTAGGGGGGGCGCGGGGCACTGAAGCTTTCTTT.

This chain links TRBV21-1 with TRBJ1-1; the table's D call TRBD1 went unverified against the DNA. TRBV21-1 is termed a pseudogene. The CDR3 totals 15 residues. The CDR3 coding sequence is TGTGCCAGCAGCACCCCAGGGTTAGTGAACACTGAAGCTTTCTTT. Translated, it gives CASSTPGLVNTEAFF.

The chain joins TRBV30 to TRBJ1-2; TRBD1 matches at 11 bases. CDR1 GTSNPN and CDR2 SVGIG come from the germline V gene (reference sequence). Losses at the gene ends were 2 bases for V and 8 bases for J; bases not matched to a gene: 7. The CDR3 spans 14 residues. The CDR3 loop reads CAWSLLGTGGGYTF. CDR3 coding DNA: TGTGCCTGGAGTCTGTTGGGGACAGGGGGAGGCTACACCTTC.

This rearrangement joins TRBV6-5 to TRBJ1-1; the D is unclear. The ends were cut back, 2 bases at V and 0 bases at J, with 7 bases in the middle. Germline V gene lookup returns CDR1 MNHEY and CDR2 SVGAGI. The CDR3 has 14 amino acids. The CDR3 DNA is TGTGCCAGCAGTTACCTCGGGATGAACACTGAAGCTTTCTTT. Translation gives CASSYLGMNTEAFF.

This CDR3 reads CASSLYVLGAPSSYNEQFF. In DNA form, the CDR3 reads TGCGCCAGCAGCCTCTATGTCCTCGGAGCTCCGAGCTCCTACAATGAGCAGTTCTTC. V is TRBV5-1 and J is TRBJ2-1; D uncertain. This CDR3 spans 19 amino acids. CDR1 and CDR2 (germline): SGHRS, YFSETQ. The V gene lost 4 bases and the J gene lost 0 bases, with 23 bases spanning the gap. Filled out from reference TRBV5-1 and TRBJ2-1, the complete variable domain reads KAGVTQTPRYLIKTRGQQVTLSCSPISGHRSVSWYQQTPGQGLQFLFEYFSETQRNKGNFPGRFSGRQFSNSRSEMNVSTLELGDSALYLCASSLYVLGAPSSYNEQFFGPGTRLTVL.

The V and J genes are TRBV19 and TRBJ1-2; D might be TRBD1 (6 bases). Trimming pared 10 bases from V and 8 bases from J, leaving 14 bases between. CDR3 length equals 11 residues. Germline values: CDR1 LNHDA, CDR2 SQIVND (reference sequence). The CDR3 nucleotides read TGTGCCACAAAAAAGGGGGGAGGCTACACCTTC. Its translation is CATKKGGGYTF.

This sequence joins TRBV19 and TRBJ1-3; D unresolved. The CDR3 is 15 amino acids. Trimming shortened V by 7 bases and J by 2 bases, and 15 bases separated the two germline ends. Germline CDR1 and CDR2: LNHDA and SQIVND (reference sequence). In DNA form, the CDR3 reads TGTGCCAGTACTACAGTCGGAGGAGCTGGAAACACCATATATTTT. Protein sequence: CASTTVGGAGNTIYF.

The V and J genes are TRBV9 and TRBJ2-2, with unresolved D. This CDR3 contains 13 residues. Germline loops: CDR1 SGDLS, CDR2 YYNGEE. Trimming pared 0 bases from V and 6 bases from J, leaving 6 bases between. The CDR3 sequence: CASSVVPAGELFF. The CDR3 nucleotides are TGTGCCAGCAGCGTAGTGCCAGCCGGGGAGCTGTTTTTT.

The J gene is TRBJ1-5, the V gene TRBV19; 7 positions agree with TRBD1. The CDR3 length is 15 residues. Germline-derived CDR1 and CDR2 are LNHDA and SQIVND (reference sequence). The V segment lost 6 bases and the J segment 2 bases; nucleotides outside the gene matches: 7. The CDR3: CASSRDRAGNQPQHF. Written as DNA, the CDR3 is TGTGCCAGTAGCAGAGACAGGGCTGGCAATCAGCCCCAGCATTTT.

The chain combines TRBV27 with TRBJ2-2; the D is unclear. Germline values: CDR1 MNHEY, CDR2 SMNVEV (reference sequence). The ends were cut back, 6 bases at V and 5 bases at J, with 7 bases in the middle. The CDR3 totals 12 residues. In nucleotides, the CDR3 is TGTGCCAGCAGGGTGACTACCGGGGAGCTGTTTTTT. Residues: CASRVTTGELFF.

This sequence joins TRBV7-9 and TRBJ2-5; 9 positions agree with TRBD1. Germline V CDR1 and CDR2: SEHNR, FQNEAQ (reference sequence). The CDR3 runs to 15 residues. J gave up 1 base and V 5 bases, and 5 bases lay outside the gene matches. CDR3 DNA: TGTGCCAGCAGCGGGACAGGGCCCTTCCAAGAGACCCAGTACTTC. This codes for CASSGTGPFQETQYF.

This clone was counted only a few times. The chain employs TRBV19 and TRBJ1-1; D not resolved. V lost 8 bases to trimming and J lost 2 bases, with 24 bases between them. The CDR3 loop spans 17 amino acids. CDR1 and CDR2 (germline): LNHDA, SQIVND (reference sequence). In DNA form, the CDR3 reads TGTGCCAGTGGGAAAGGCCTTTTCCGGGCCCAAAACACTGAAGCTTTCTTT. Amino acids: CASGKGLFRAQNTEAFF.

The J gene is TRBJ2-3, the V gene TRBV5-1; 13 bases align to TRBD2. The CDR3 contains 16 residues. CDR1 SGHRS and CDR2 YFSETQ come from the germline V gene. Trimming removed 3 bases from V and 6 bases from J; junction bases left unmatched: 7. CDR3 amino acids: CASSSWGLAGLDTQYF. The CDR3 DNA follows: TGCGCCAGCAGCTCCTGGGGACTAGCGGGATTGGATACGCAGTATTTT.

A note on this clone: One end of the junction does not line up with germline, which may come from a read error. This chain joins TRBV5-1 and TRBJ1-3, with a tentative D call TRBD1 (5 bases). Germline CDR1 reads SGHRS; CDR2 reads YFSETQ. The CDR3 runs 15 residues. CDR3 amino acids: CASSSSGTEGSTIYF. The CDR3 coding sequence is TGCGCCAGCAGCTCCTCCGGGACCGAGGGAAGCACCATATATTTT.

The V call is TRBV6-5, the J call TRBJ1-2; tentative D call: TRBD1 (5 bases). This CDR3 contains 12 residues. With 6 bases removed from V and 8 bases from J, the gap between germline ends came to 13 bases. CDR1 MNHEY and CDR2 SVGAGI come from the germline V gene. The CDR3 coding sequence is TGTGCCAGCAGCACTCTGGGGGGGGGCTACACCTTC. Its translation: CASSTLGGGYTF.

This sequence joins TRBV24-1 and TRBJ2-1, with 8 bases aligning to TRBD2. The V gene's germline CDR1 is KGHDR and CDR2 SFDVKD. V trimming: 2 bases; J trimming: 4 bases; junction bases outside the gene matches: 9. The CDR3 length is 17 residues. The CDR3 DNA is TGTGCCACCAGTGATTCCCGCAGGGGCGGGGGGTACAATGAGCAGTTCTTC. It translates to CATSDSRRGGGYNEQFF.

V gene TRBV4-1 combines with J gene TRBJ1-1; D is uncertain. The CDR3 consists of 15 residues. Trimming took off 3 bases at V and 0 bases at J, with 11 bases between the two ends. Germline lookup yields CDR1 MGHRA and CDR2 YSYEKL. CDR3 in DNA: TGCGCCAGCAGCCAGTCGGTACTGATGAACACTGAAGCTTTCTTT. This sequence encodes CASSQSVLMNTEAFF.

This rearrangement joins TRBV11-2 to TRBJ2-3, with 8 bases aligning to TRBD2. Per germline, CDR1 SGHAT and CDR2 FQNNGV. The V gene end was trimmed by 1 base and the J gene end by 5 bases; junction bases not matched to a gene: 8. The CDR3 contains 16 residues. CDR3 nucleotide sequence: TGTGCCAGCAGCTTAGTGACGGGGGGGCAGGTAGATACGCAGTATTTT. As protein: CASSLVTGGQVDTQYF.

The gene calls are TRBV9 and TRBJ2-3, with TRBD2 identical over 13 bases. CDR3 length: 16 amino acids. The germline V gene encodes CDR1 SGDLS and CDR2 YYNGEE. The trim removed 3 bases at V and 4 bases at J, leaving 5 bases unmatched. The CDR3 here is CASSESLAGGPDTQYF. As DNA, the CDR3 is TGTGCCAGCAGCGAATCACTAGCGGGAGGGCCAGATACGCAGTATTTT.

This chain links TRBV15 with TRBJ2-3, with TRBD2 as a possible D gene (5 bases). The germline V gene has CDR1 LNHNV and CDR2 YYDKDF (reference sequence). V shed 2 bases and J shed 5 bases, with 11 bases lying between them. This CDR3 region has 14 residues. Written as DNA, the CDR3 is TGTGCCACCAGCAGACAGCGGAAGCTAGATACGCAGTATTTT. This encodes CATSRQRKLDTQYF.